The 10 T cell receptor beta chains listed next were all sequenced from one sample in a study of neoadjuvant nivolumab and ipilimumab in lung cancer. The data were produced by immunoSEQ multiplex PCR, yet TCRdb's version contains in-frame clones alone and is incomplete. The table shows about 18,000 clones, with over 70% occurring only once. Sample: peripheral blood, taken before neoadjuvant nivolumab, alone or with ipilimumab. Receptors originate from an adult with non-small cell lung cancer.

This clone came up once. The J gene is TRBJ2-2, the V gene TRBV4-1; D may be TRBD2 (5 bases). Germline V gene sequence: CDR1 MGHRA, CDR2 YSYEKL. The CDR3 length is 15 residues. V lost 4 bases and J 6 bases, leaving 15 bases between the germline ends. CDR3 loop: CASSPPSAVAGELFF. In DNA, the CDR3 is TGCGCCAGCAGCCCCCCATCAGCGGTAGCCGGGGAGCTGTTTTTT.

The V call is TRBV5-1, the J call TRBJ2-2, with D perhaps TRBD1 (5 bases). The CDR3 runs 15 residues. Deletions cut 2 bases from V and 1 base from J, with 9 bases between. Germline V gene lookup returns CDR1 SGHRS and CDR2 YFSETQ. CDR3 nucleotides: TGCGCCAGCAGCTTCGACAGCCGGAACACCGGGGAGCTGTTTTTT. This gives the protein CASSFDSRNTGELFF.

The CDR3, as DNA: TGTGCCAGCAGAACCGCCCAACTAGCGGGAGTCCCCTACGAGCAGTACTTC. Translated: CASRTAQLAGVPYEQYF. This chain uses TRBV28 with TRBJ2-7; 11 positions agree with TRBD2. After removal of 6 bases from V and 2 bases from J, the junction contained 12 bases not matched to a gene. The V gene's germline CDR1 is MDHEN and CDR2 SYDVKM. This CDR3 spans 17 amino acids. Full variable domain (missing parts from reference TRBV28 and TRBJ2-7): DVKVTQSSRYLVKRTGEKVFLECVQDMDHENMFWYRQDPGLGLRLIYFSYDVKMKEKGDIPEGYSVSREKKERFSLILESASTNQTSMYLCASRTAQLAGVPYEQYFGPGTRLTVT.

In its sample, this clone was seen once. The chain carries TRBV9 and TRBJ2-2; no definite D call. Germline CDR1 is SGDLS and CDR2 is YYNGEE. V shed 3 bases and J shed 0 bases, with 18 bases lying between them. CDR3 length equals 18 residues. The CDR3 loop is CASSGSLGIHANTGELFF. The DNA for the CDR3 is TGTGCCAGCAGCGGCTCCCTAGGTATACACGCGAACACCGGGGAGCTGTTTTTT.

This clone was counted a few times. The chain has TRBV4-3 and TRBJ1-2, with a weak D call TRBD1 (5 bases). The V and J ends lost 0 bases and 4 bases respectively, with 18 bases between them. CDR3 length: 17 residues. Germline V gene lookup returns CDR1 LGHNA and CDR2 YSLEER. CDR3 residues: CASSQDPWGSQTYGYTF. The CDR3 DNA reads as TGCGCCAGCAGCCAAGATCCATGGGGCAGTCAGACCTATGGCTACACCTTC.

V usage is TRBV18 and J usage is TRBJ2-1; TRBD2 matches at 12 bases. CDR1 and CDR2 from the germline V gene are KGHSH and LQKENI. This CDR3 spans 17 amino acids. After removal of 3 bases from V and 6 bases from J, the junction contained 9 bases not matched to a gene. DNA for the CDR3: TGTGCCAGCTCACCCAGTACAGGACTAGCGGGAAGCAATGAGCAGTTCTTC. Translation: CASSPSTGLAGSNEQFF.

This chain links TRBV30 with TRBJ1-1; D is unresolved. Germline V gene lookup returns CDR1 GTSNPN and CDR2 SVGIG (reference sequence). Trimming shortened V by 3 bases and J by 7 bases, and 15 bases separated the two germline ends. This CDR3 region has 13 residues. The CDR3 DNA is TGTGCCTGGAGAGACCGGGCCTACCTTGAAGCTTTCTTT. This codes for CAWRDRAYLEAFF.

The CDR3: CASSFPSLAGENTQYF. CDR3 in DNA: TGTGCCAGCAGCTTCCCCTCACTAGCGGGAGAGAATACGCAGTATTTT. V gene TRBV7-9 combines with J gene TRBJ2-3, with TRBD2 identical over 11 bases. The J segment lost 7 bases and the V segment lost 3 bases, leaving 9 bases of the junction unmatched. Germline V gene sequence: CDR1 SEHNR, CDR2 FQNEAQ (reference sequence). This CDR3 is built from 16 residues.

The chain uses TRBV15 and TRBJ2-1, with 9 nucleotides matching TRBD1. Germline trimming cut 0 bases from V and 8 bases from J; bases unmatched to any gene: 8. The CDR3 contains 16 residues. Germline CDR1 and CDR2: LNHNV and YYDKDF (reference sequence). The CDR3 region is CATSRDGTGYFDEQFF. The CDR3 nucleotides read TGTGCCACCAGCAGAGACGGGACAGGGTATTTCGATGAGCAGTTCTTC.

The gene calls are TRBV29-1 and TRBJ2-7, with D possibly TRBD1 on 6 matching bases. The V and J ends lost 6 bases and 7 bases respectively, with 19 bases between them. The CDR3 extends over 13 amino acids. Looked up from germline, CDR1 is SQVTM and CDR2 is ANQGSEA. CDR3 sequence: CSVLGQFSKEQYF. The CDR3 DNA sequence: TGCAGCGTCCTCGGACAGTTTAGTAAGGAGCAGTACTTC.